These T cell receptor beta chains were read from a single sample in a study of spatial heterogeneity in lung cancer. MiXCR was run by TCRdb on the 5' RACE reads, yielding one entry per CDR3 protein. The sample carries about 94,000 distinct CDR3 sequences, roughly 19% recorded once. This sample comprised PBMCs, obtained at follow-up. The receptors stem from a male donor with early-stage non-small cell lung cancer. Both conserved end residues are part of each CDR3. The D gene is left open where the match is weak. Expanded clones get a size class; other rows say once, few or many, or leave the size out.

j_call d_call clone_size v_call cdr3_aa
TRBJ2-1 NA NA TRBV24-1 CATSWRENEQFF
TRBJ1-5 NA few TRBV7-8 CASSLGTVYSNQPQHF
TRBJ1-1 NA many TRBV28 CASSEGFSAEAFF
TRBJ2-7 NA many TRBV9 CASSVTWDSYEQYF
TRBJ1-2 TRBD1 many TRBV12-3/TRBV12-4 CASRTGTGDGYTF
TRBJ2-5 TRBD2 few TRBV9 CASSVGLAGSPGETQYF
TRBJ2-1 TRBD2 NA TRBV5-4 CASSQWGLAGGGEQFF
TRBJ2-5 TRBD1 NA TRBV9 CASSVTGAQETQYF
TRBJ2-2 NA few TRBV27 CASSPTGAGELFF
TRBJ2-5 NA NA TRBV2 CASSETTTQETQYF
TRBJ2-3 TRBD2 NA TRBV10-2 CASNLLAGGPDTQYF
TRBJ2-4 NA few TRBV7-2 CASSPRDGNIQYF
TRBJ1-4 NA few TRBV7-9 CASSVQGYATNEKLFF
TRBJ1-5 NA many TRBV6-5 CASSTIRSNQPQHF
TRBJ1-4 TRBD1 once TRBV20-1 CSARDGYRGNEKLFF
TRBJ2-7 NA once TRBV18 CASSTGRSYEQYF
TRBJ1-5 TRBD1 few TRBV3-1 CASSETGASNQPQHF
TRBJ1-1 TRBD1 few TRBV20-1 CSAEDRLGTEAFF
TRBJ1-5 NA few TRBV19 CASKQTGNQPQHF
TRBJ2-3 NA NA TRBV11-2 CASSFVLAYTQYF
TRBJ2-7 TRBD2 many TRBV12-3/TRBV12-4 CASSLASGGTYEQYF
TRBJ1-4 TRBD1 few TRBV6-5 CASRHRGEDEKLFF
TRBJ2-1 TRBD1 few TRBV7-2 CASSLAGLQKDRLYNEQFF
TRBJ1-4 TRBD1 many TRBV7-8 CASSLALTGLRSNEKLFF
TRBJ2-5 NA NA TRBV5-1 CASRSGSPETQYF
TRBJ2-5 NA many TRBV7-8 CASSLEAQYF
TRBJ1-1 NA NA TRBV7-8 CASSSGRLSTEAFF
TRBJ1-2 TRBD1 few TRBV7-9 CASVSGGTGSFGYTF
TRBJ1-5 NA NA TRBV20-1 CSALRRGSQPQHF
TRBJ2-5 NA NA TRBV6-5 CASSSHWGARETQYF
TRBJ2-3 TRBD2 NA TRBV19 CASRPGLALDTQYF
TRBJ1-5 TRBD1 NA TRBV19 CASSTDRISNQPQHF
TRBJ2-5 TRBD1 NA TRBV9 CASSRTGQGAMETQYF
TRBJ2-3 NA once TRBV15 CATRAGATDTQYF
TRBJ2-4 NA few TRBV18 CASSPPGVAKNIQYF
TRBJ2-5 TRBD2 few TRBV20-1 CSAGSGMYETQYF
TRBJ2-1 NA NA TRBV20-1 CSARAQSSYNEQFF
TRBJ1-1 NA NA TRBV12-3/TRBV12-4 CASRPTGSNTEAFF
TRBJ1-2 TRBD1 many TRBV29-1 CSVELDRAPGYTF
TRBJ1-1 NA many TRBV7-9 CASSLAGRGNTEAFF
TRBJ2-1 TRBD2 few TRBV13 CASSSPGIASGSKRGNEQFF
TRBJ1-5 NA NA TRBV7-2 CASSLTDLSNQPQHF
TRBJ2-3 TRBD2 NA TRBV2 CASSEALHRLAGDTQYF
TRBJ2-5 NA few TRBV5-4 CASSSDLQETQYF
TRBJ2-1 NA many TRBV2 CASSSQPNEQFF
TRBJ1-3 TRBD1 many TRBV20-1 CSARDGGQGAGNTIYF
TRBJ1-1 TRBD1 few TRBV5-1 CASTLLGGGTEAFF
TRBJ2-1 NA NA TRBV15 CATSRVKTGEQFF
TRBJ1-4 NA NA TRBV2 CASGAGVSYEKLFF
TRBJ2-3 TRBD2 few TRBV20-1 CSAEVAGTENRLAGRYTQYF
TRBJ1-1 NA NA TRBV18 CASSPRGGAVNTEAFF
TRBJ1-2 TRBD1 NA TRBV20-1 CSANPTGASGYTF
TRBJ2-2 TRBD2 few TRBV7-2 CASSLGAGMSTGELFF
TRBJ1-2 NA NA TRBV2 CASSEAPAANYGYTF
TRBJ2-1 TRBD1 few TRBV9 CASSVSTGGYNEQFF
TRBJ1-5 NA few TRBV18 CASSQQATDQPQHF